Given below is one T cell receptor beta chain in context. Its antigen is not identified. Germline CDR1 reads LNHDA; CDR2 reads SQIVND (reference sequence). V lost 3 bases and J 2 bases, leaving 11 bases between the germline ends. This CDR3 spans 15 amino acids. Data came from immunoSEQ multiplex PCR; TCRdb stores just in-frame clones and leaves some out. The top ten hold roughly 2% of the sample, which has some 240,000 clones, around 86% seen once. This record belongs to a study of cytomegalovirus exposure and HLA in healthy donors. Study-level information: Both the 120 validation repertoires and the 666 first-cohort repertoires used the same platform, as reported by a later analysis. Findings of the study overall: According to a later analysis, TCR clusters from the first cohort tended to co-occur in the 120 or so validation repertoires. Researchers counted 150 to 200 TCR beta chains as cytomegalovirus-associated.

An approximately 130-subject validation cohort, separate from the approximately 670-subject first cohort, supplied the donors. Sequences were obtained from PBMCs. The origin of this receptor is a woman under 30 in good health and CMV-seropositive. The chain carries TRBV19 and TRBJ2-1, with D unresolved. CDR3 sequence: CASSMQADPYNEQFF. The DNA for the CDR3 is TGTGCCAGTAGTATGCAGGCCGATCCCTACAATGAGCAGTTCTTC.